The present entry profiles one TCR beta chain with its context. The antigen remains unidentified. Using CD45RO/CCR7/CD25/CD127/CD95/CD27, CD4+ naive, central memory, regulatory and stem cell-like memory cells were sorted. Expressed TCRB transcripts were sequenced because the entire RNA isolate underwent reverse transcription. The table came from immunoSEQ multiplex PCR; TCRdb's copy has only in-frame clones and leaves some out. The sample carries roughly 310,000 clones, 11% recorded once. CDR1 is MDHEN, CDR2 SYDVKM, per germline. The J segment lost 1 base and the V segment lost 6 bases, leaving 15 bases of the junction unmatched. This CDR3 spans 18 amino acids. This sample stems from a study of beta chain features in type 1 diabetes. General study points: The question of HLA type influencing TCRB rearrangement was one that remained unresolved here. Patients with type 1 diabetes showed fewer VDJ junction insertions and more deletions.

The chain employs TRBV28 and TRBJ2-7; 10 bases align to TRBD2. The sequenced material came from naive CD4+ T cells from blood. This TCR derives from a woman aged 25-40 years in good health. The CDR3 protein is CASSVVRLAGVQSYEQYF. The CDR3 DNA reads TGTGCCAGCAGCGTTGTCAGGCTAGCGGGAGTTCAGTCCTACGAGCAGTACTTC.